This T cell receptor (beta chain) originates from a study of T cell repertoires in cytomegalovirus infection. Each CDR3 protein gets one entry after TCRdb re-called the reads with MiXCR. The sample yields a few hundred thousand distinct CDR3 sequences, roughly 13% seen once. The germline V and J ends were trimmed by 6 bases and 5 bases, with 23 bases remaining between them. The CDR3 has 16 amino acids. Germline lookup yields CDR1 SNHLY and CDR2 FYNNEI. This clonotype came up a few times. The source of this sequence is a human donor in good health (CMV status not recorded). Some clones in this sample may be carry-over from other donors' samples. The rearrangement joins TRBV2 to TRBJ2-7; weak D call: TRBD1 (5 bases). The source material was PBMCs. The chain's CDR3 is CASRPPPDSGVDEQYF. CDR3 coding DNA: TGTGCCAGCAGACCACCCCCCGACAGTGGGGTGGACGAGCAGTACTTC.